The 27 T cell receptor beta chains in this list originate from one sample, sequenced in a study of T cells after yellow fever vaccination. Each CDR3 protein is one row after TCRdb ran MiXCR on the 5' RACE reads. Of about 630,000 distinct CDR3 sequences in the sample, approximately 13% were seen once. The specimen comprised PBMCs, sampled on the day of the yellow fever booster vaccination. The origin of the receptors is a man aged 30 to 39 who received the YFV17D yellow fever vaccine.

In its sample, this clonotype was seen a few times. This rearrangement joins TRBV20-1 to TRBJ2-5; weak D call: TRBD2 (5 bases). The CDR3 extends over 14 amino acids. Per germline, CDR1 DFQATT and CDR2 SNEGSKA (reference sequence). V was trimmed by 6 bases and J by 1 base, leaving 15 bases between them. The CDR3 protein is CSAPLESGQETQYF. CDR3 bases: TGCAGTGCACCACTAGAAAGCGGCCAAGAGACCCAGTACTTC.

Here the CDR3 reads CASSGTTGYNEQFF. Written as DNA, the CDR3 is TGTGCCAGCAGCGGGACTACAGGCTACAATGAGCAGTTCTTC. The genes are TRBV12-3 or TRBV12-4 and TRBJ2-1; 7 bases are a match to TRBD2. V gave up 6 bases and J gave up 3 bases; unmatched junction bases: 5. CDR3 length: 14 residues.

For this clonotype: No conserved phenylalanine or tryptophan is present at the end of the CDR3, so a read error is the likely explanation. V is TRBV12-3 or TRBV12-4 and J is TRBJ2-7, with a possible D match to TRBD1 (5 bases). The CDR3 is 16 amino acids. Trimming cost V 5 bases and J 4 bases, with 21 bases left between them. The chain's CDR3 is CASSLNFPRTQYEQYL. The CDR3 DNA is TGTGCCAGCAGTCTCAATTTTCCGCGGACACAATACGAGCAGTACCTC.

The DNA of the CDR3 is TGCAGTGCTAGAGATTTAGCAGCAGGGGTTACTGAAGCTTTCTTT. Translation: CSARDLAAGVTEAFF. The V and J genes are TRBV20-1 and TRBJ1-1; weak D call: TRBD1 (6 bases). From germline, CDR1 is DFQATT and CDR2 SNEGSKA (reference sequence). This CDR3 is 15 amino acids long. V lost 0 bases and J 5 bases, leaving 16 bases between the germline ends.

The chain recombines TRBV7-2 with TRBJ2-7; TRBD2 matches 9 bases. Germline lookup yields CDR1 SGHTA and CDR2 FQGNSA. The CDR3 extends over 16 amino acids. Trimming removed 2 bases from V and 2 bases from J; junction bases left unmatched: 7. The CDR3 loop reads CASSLNPAGGTYEQYF. The CDR3 coding sequence is TGTGCCAGCAGCTTAAATCCGGCGGGAGGGACCTACGAGCAGTACTTC. Full variable domain (remainder filled in from reference TRBV7-2 and TRBJ2-7): GAGVSQSPSNKVTEKGKDVELRCDPISGHTALYWYRQSLGQGLEFLIYFQGNSAPDKSGLPSDRFSAERTGGSVSTLTIQRTQQEDSAVYLCASSLNPAGGTYEQYFGPGTRLTVT.

The J gene is TRBJ2-1, the V gene TRBV10-1; no reliable D call. The CDR3 consists of 14 residues. The V and J ends lost 1 base and 5 bases respectively, with 9 bases between them. Germline V CDR1 and CDR2: WNHNN, SYGVQD (reference sequence). Here the CDR3 reads CASSELGFDNEQFF. DNA of the CDR3: TGCGCCAGCAGTGAGTTGGGGTTTGACAATGAGCAGTTCTTC.

This chain connects TRBV29-1 to TRBJ2-1; D call uncertain. V was trimmed by 6 bases and J by 6 bases, leaving 9 bases between them. The CDR3 sequence is 11 residues long. CDR1 is SQVTM and CDR2 is ANQGSEA in the germline V gene. CDR3 region: CSVHTLNEQFF. CDR3 nucleotides: TGCAGCGTACACACCCTCAATGAGCAGTTCTTC.

The V gene is TRBV27, the J gene TRBJ1-2; tentative D call: TRBD1 (6 bases). CDR1 is MNHEY, CDR2 SMNVEV, per germline (reference sequence). The CDR3 extends over 14 amino acids. With 8 bases removed from V and 7 bases from J, the gap between germline ends came to 20 bases. In nucleotides, the CDR3 is TGTGCCAGCCAACCCTCGGGGGGCGGGTTTGGCTACACCTTC. Encoded protein: CASQPSGGGFGYTF.

This clonotype was detected a few times. The V and J genes are TRBV4-3 and TRBJ2-4, with a tentative D call TRBD1 (6 bases). V was clipped by 4 bases and J by 6 bases, with 16 bases between them. Per germline, CDR1 LGHNA and CDR2 YSLEER. CDR3 length equals 15 residues. For the CDR3, the DNA is TGCGCCAGCAGCCTGTACAGGGAAATTGGAAACATTCAGTACTTC. Translated, it gives CASSLYREIGNIQYF.

The sample holds a few counts of this clonotype. The gene calls are TRBV7-2 and TRBJ2-2, with D hard to call. Trimming took off 5 bases at V and 7 bases at J, with 11 bases between the two ends. The CDR3 is 13 residues long. From germline, CDR1 is SGHTA and CDR2 FQGNSA. The CDR3 here is CASSPTWVGELFF. CDR3 nucleotide sequence: TGTGCCAGCAGCCCAACTTGGGTCGGGGAGCTGTTTTTT.

This clonotype was seen a few times. Compared with germline, one end of the junction differs, possibly owing to a read error. The rearrangement links TRBV20-1 to TRBJ2-7; D uncertain. Germline loops: CDR1 DFQATT, CDR2 SNEGSKA (reference sequence). This CDR3 spans 12 amino acids. The CDR3 spells CSARVLGYEHYF. The CDR3 DNA sequence: TGCAGTGCTAGAGTGCTAGGTTACGAGCATTACTTC.

This chain links TRBV20-1 with TRBJ2-7; tentative D call: TRBD2 (6 bases). Germline V gene sequence: CDR1 DFQATT, CDR2 SNEGSKA (reference sequence). The ends were cut back, 3 bases at V and 4 bases at J, with 19 bases in the middle. The CDR3 is 15 residues long. The CDR3 DNA is TGCAGTGCTAGGACACGGAGCGGAGGGTTGTACGAGCAGTACTTC. Translation gives CSARTRSGGLYEQYF.

In its sample, this clonotype was seen a few times. The rearrangement links TRBV7-2 to TRBJ2-7; possible D gene TRBD2, 5 bases. CDR3 length: 15 residues. Looked up from germline, CDR1 is SGHTA and CDR2 is FQGNSA. V was cut by 5 bases and J by 7 bases, with 21 bases left in between. CDR3 sequence: CASSQRGQRMREQYF. CDR3 DNA: TGTGCCAGCAGCCAACGAGGGCAAAGGATGCGGGAGCAGTACTTC.

The chain recombines TRBV12-3 or TRBV12-4 with TRBJ2-2; TRBD2 might be the D (6 bases). Deletions cut 6 bases from V and 2 bases from J, with 13 bases between. The CDR3 consists of 15 residues. The CDR3 sequence: CASSVSGVNTGELFF. CDR3 in DNA: TGTGCCAGCAGCGTTAGCGGAGTTAACACCGGGGAGCTGTTTTTT.

This clonotype occurred a few times. The J gene is TRBJ2-7, the V gene TRBV20-1, with TRBD2 matching over 12 bases. Germline V CDR1 and CDR2: DFQATT, SNEGSKA (reference sequence). CDR3 length: 18 amino acids. V gave up 6 bases and J gave up 2 bases; unmatched junction bases: 17. CDR3 amino acids: CSAPPPTLAGGSAYEQYF. The CDR3 DNA sequence: TGCAGTGCACCCCCACCTACACTAGCGGGGGGTAGCGCCTACGAGCAGTACTTC.

This clonotype has just a few counts. This chain uses TRBV6-1 with TRBJ2-7, with D perhaps TRBD2 (6 bases). From germline, CDR1 is MNHNS and CDR2 SASEGT. This CDR3 contains 16 residues. Trimming took off 8 bases at V and 2 bases at J, with 22 bases between the two ends. The CDR3 region is CASDGGVAASAYEQYF. The CDR3 coding sequence is TGTGCCAGCGACGGAGGGGTGGCTGCCTCGGCCTACGAGCAGTACTTC.

This clonotype occurred a few times. This rearrangement joins TRBV19 to TRBJ2-2; tentative D call: TRBD2 (6 bases). V lost 7 bases and J 1 base, leaving 10 bases between the germline ends. The CDR3 is made up of 14 amino acids. CDR1 is LNHDA and CDR2 is SQIVND in the germline V gene (reference sequence). The CDR3 protein is CASTSGGNTGELFF. CDR3 bases: TGTGCCAGTACCTCCGGGGGGAACACCGGGGAGCTGTTTTTT.

This clonotype showed up many times. This sequence joins TRBV5-1 and TRBJ1-1; D perhaps matches TRBD1 (6 bases). V lost 0 bases and J lost 11, with 14 bases in between. This CDR3 spans 13 amino acids. Looked up from germline, CDR1 is SGHRS and CDR2 is YFSETQ. CDR3 in amino acids: CASSLAGEVEAFF. The CDR3, as DNA: TGCGCCAGCAGCTTGGCAGGGGAGGTAGAGGCTTTCTTT.

This clonotype was picked up a small number of times. This CDR3 is CSVEDGAETQYF. Here the CDR3 DNA reads TGCAGCGTTGAGGATGGGGCGGAGACCCAGTACTTC. This chain connects TRBV29-1 to TRBJ2-5; tentatively, D is TRBD1 (5 bases). Germline CDR1 is SQVTM and CDR2 is ANQGSEA. The CDR3 length is 12 residues. The V and J ends lost 3 bases and 5 bases respectively, with 10 bases between them.

This clonotype was recorded a few times. V gene TRBV12-3 or TRBV12-4 combines with J gene TRBJ2-1; 7 bases line up with TRBD2. V gave up 8 bases and J gave up 3 bases; unmatched junction bases: 10. This CDR3 has 15 amino acids. This CDR3 reads CASRVQTSRYNEQFF. The CDR3 DNA sequence: TGTGCCAGCCGCGTGCAGACTAGCCGCTACAATGAGCAGTTCTTC.

This clonotype was seen ten or more times. The chain uses TRBV4-3 and TRBJ1-6; D gene ambiguous. This CDR3 is built from 15 residues. Trimming removed 0 bases from V and 6 bases from J, with 9 bases in between. Germline CDR1 reads LGHNA; CDR2 reads YSLEER. The CDR3: CASSQDTNRNSPLHF. CDR3 sequence (DNA): TGCGCCAGCAGCCAAGATACTAACCGTAATTCACCCCTCCACTTT.

This clonotype has ten or more counts. V usage is TRBV6-5 and J usage is TRBJ2-1, with D perhaps TRBD2 (6 bases). This CDR3 spans 14 amino acids. Germline V gene lookup returns CDR1 MNHEY and CDR2 SVGAGI. V lost 11 bases and J lost 3, with 17 bases in between. The CDR3 DNA is TGTGCCGCGACCTCGGGACTGCGCTACAATGAGCAGTTCTTC. This encodes CAATSGLRYNEQFF.

This clonotype came up a few times. This rearrangement joins TRBV7-2 to TRBJ1-4; TRBD1 aligns across 10 bases. CDR3 size: 14 residues. Trimming at V came to 4 bases and at J to 8 bases, leaving 4 bases not matched to a gene. Germline V gene sequence: CDR1 SGHTA, CDR2 FQGNSA. The CDR3 here is CASSSGQGWEKLFF. CDR3 nucleotides: TGTGCCAGCAGCTCGGGACAGGGGTGGGAAAAACTGTTTTTT.

A few counts support this clonotype. This chain connects TRBV5-6 to TRBJ2-1, with 11 bases matching TRBD2. The CDR3 covers 15 residues. The V gene end was trimmed by 4 bases and the J gene end by 9 bases; junction bases not matched to a gene: 9. The germline V gene encodes CDR1 SGHDT and CDR2 YYEEEE. The CDR3 sequence is CASSPRLAGLREQFF. The CDR3, as DNA: TGTGCCAGCAGCCCGAGACTAGCGGGACTGCGTGAGCAGTTCTTC.

The genes are TRBV7-2 and TRBJ2-3; D possibly corresponds to TRBD2 (6 bases). The length of the CDR3 is 17 residues. The germline V gene encodes CDR1 SGHTA and CDR2 FQGNSA. Trimming took 0 bases from V and 4 from J, leaving 17 bases between them. The CDR3 nucleotides read TGTGCCAGCAGCTTAGCAAGGAGTGGGCGCGGGGCAGATACGCAGTATTTT. This gives the protein CASSLARSGRGADTQYF.

V usage is TRBV6-5 and J usage is TRBJ1-3; D possibly corresponds to TRBD1 (5 bases). Trimming cost V 0 bases and J 4 bases, with 10 bases left between them. The CDR3 is 15 residues long. CDR1 is MNHEY and CDR2 is SVGAGI in the germline V gene. The CDR3 nucleotides read TGTGCCAGCAGTTACTCGAGAAGGGGCGGAAACACCATATATTTT. Encoded protein: CASSYSRRGGNTIYF.

The chain links TRBV7-9 to TRBJ2-2; TRBD1 might be the D (5 bases). This CDR3 is built from 14 residues. Germline V CDR1 and CDR2: SEHNR, FQNEAQ (reference sequence). V lost 3 bases and J lost 7, with 12 bases in between. CDR3 coding DNA: TGTGCCAGCAGCTTGGGGCTCGCCGTCGGGGAGCTGTTTTTT. It is translated as CASSLGLAVGELFF. Filled out from reference TRBV7-9 and TRBJ2-2, the complete variable domain reads DTGVSQNPRHKITKRGQNVTFRCDPISEHNRLYWYRQTLGQGPEFLTYFQNEAQLEKSRLLSDRFSAERPKGSFSTLEIQRTEQGDSAMYLCASSLGLAVGELFFGEGSRLTVL.